This is a list of T cell receptor beta chains from one sample in a study of blood T cell repertoires in COVID-19. Using immunoSEQ multiplex PCR, the repertoire was profiled, and TCRdb retains in-frame clones only, with some absent. The profile shows fewer than 500,000 clones, over 65% of them singletons. Sequencing used peripheral blood. The receptors originated from a human donor with acute or convalescent COVID-19. The donor label of this sample is uncertain. CDR3s include the opening cysteine and the closing phenylalanine or tryptophan. D genes are given only for firm matches. Size is stated for part of the rows, as once, few or many counts, or as a class when the clone is expanded.

abundance,v_gene,d_gene,j_gene,CDR3nt,CDR3aa
.,TRBV5-1,.,TRBJ1-6,TGCGCCAGCAGCCCCCACATCGGACAATATAATTCACCCCTCCACTTT,CASSPHIGQYNSPLHF
.,TRBV5-4,.,TRBJ2-7,TGTGCCAGCACCCCGGGGAGCGACACAGTCTACGAGCAGTACTTC,CASTPGSDTVYEQYF
.,TRBV18,TRBD2,TRBJ2-1,TGTGCCAGCTCAAGAACTAGCGGGAGGGCCAGCTCCTACAATGAGCAGTTCTTC,CASSRTSGRASSYNEQFF
.,TRBV28,TRBD1,TRBJ1-1,TGTGCCAGCAGTTCCGCAGGGGGCCTAATGAACACTGAAGCTTTCTTT,CASSSAGGLMNTEAFF
.,TRBV13,.,TRBJ1-1,TGTGCCAGCAGCTTGACAGGGAACACTGAAGCTTTCTTT,CASSLTGNTEAFF
few,TRBV11-2,.,TRBJ1-2,TGTGCCAGCAGCCCCAGCGGCGAGGTGTTACCTAACTATGGCTACACCTTC,CASSPSGEVLPNYGYTF
.,TRBV19,.,TRBJ1-5,TGTGCCAGTAGTCGAACGGCGGGTTATAGCAATCAGCCCCAGCATTTT,CASSRTAGYSNQPQHF
.,TRBV6-5,.,TRBJ1-2,TGTGCCAGCAGCCTGGACAAGGCGCCCTATGGCTACACCTTC,CASSLDKAPYGYTF
.,TRBV5-1,.,TRBJ1-4,TGCGCCAGCAGCTTGGTCTCACGGACTAATGAAAAACTGTTTTTT,CASSLVSRTNEKLFF
.,TRBV2,TRBD1,TRBJ1-2,TGTGCCAGCTGTTCAAGGAGAAACAGGGGTAGTATCAGCTACACCTTC,CASCSRRNRGSISYTF
.,TRBV29-1,.,TRBJ2-7,TGCAGCGTTGTACAGGAGGGAGCCGAGCAGTACTTC,CSVVQEGAEQYF
.,TRBV21-1,.,TRBJ2-3,TGTGCCAGCACCCGGGGGTCAGAGTGTAGGACAGATACGCAGTATTTT,CASTRGSECRTDTQYF
.,TRBV5-6,TRBD2,TRBJ2-1,TGTGCCAGCAGCTTTTATGGGGGAGGGCTCTACAATGAGCAGTTCTTC,CASSFYGGGLYNEQFF
.,TRBV29-1,TRBD1,TRBJ1-2,TGCAGCGCGCACCCAGGGGGACAGGGCTATGGCTACACCTTC,CSAHPGGQGYGYTF
.,TRBV6-5,TRBD1,TRBJ1-5,TGTGCCAGCAGTTACTCCTGGACAGGGGATCAGCCCCAGCATTTT,CASSYSWTGDQPQHF
.,TRBV28,TRBD1,TRBJ1-5,TGTGCCAGCAGGGCAGGGGGAAATCAGCCCCAGCATTTT,CASRAGGNQPQHF
.,TRBV7-8,TRBD2,TRBJ2-1,TGTGCCAGCAGGGTGGGGAGGGAACGTAGGAATGAGCAGTTCTTC,CASRVGRERRNEQFF
once,TRBV27,TRBD1,TRBJ1-1,TGTGCCAGCAGTGCCAGGGGGCAAGCTTTCTTT,CASSARGQAFF
.,TRBV7-8,.,TRBJ1-2,TGTGCCAGCAGCCGACAGGCTTACTATGGCTACACCTTC,CASSRQAYYGYTF
.,TRBV30,.,TRBJ1-6,TGTGCCTGGGGTGACACTGCACGCCTCCACTTT,CAWGDTARLHF